This T cell receptor (beta chain) was documented in a study of blood T cell repertoires in COVID-19. Across the study: Researchers got acute and convalescent COVID-19 samples from the United States, Italy and Spain.

TCRdb's table, derived via immunoSEQ multiplex PCR, lists solely in-frame clones and lacks some. This table holds 300,000 to 400,000 clones, about 89% found once. This clone was counted between two and nine times. Other DNA sequences in this specimen translate into the identical CDR3. Material: peripheral blood. The sequence came from a woman aged 50 to 60 with COVID-19, enrolled during active disease.

CDR3 in amino acids: CASSPRGPDTQYF. CDR3 DNA: TGTGCCAGCAGCCCCAGGGGTCCAGATACGCAGTATTTT. V gene TRBV7-9 combines with J gene TRBJ2-3; tentative D call: TRBD1 (6 bases). In germline, CDR1 is SEHNR, CDR2 FQNEAQ (reference sequence). V dropped 5 bases and J dropped 4 bases, with 10 bases sitting between them. The CDR3 has 13 residues.